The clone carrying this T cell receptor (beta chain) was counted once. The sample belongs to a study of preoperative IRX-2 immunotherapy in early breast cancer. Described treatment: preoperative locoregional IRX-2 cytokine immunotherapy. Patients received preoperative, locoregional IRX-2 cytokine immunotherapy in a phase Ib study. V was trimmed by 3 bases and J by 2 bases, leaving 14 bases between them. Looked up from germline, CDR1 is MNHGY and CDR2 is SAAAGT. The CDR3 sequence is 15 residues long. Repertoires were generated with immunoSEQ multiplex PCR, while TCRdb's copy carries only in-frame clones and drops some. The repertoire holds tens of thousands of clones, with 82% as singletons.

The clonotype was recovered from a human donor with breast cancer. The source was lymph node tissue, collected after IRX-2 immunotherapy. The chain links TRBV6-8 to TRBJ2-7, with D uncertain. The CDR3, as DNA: TGTGCCAGCAGTTATAACGAGCATCGGACCTACGAGCAGTACTTC. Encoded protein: CASSYNEHRTYEQYF.